The 23 T cell receptor beta chains presented below share a single source sample, sequenced in a study of CD4 T cells in relation to SARS-CoV-2 and coronaviruses. Unexposed donor CD4+ T cells date from 2011-2018, before the COVID-19 pandemic. Sequenced by immunoSEQ multiplex PCR; TCRdb stores in-frame clones only, minus some. The sample comprises around 70,000 clones, more than 75% of which are singletons, and over 1.5% rests with the top ten. Sequenced material: memory CD4+ T cells from PBMCs. The source of these receptors is a human donor in good health.

V usage is TRBV18 and J usage is TRBJ1-1; TRBD1 agrees at 7 bases. The ends lost 2 bases at V and 4 bases at J; junction bases unmatched: 4. This CDR3 comprises 14 residues. CDR1 is KGHSH, CDR2 LQKENI, per germline. The CDR3 loop is CASSPETGFTEAFF. The CDR3 DNA reads as TGTGCCAGCTCACCAGAGACAGGGTTCACTGAAGCTTTCTTT.

This chain joins TRBV4-3 and TRBJ1-6; D call uncertain. CDR3 length: 14 residues. Germline V gene lookup returns CDR1 LGHNA and CDR2 YSLEER. V was clipped by 1 base and J by 6 bases, with 7 bases between them. Here the CDR3 reads CASSQGWRNSPLHF. The CDR3 nucleotides are TGCGCCAGCAGCCAAGGGTGGCGTAATTCACCCCTCCACTTT.

The chain uses TRBV29-1 and TRBJ2-5; 8 bases match TRBD1. Trimming removed 0 bases from V and 4 bases from J; junction bases left unmatched: 4. This CDR3 spans 14 amino acids. Per germline, CDR1 SQVTM and CDR2 ANQGSEA. The CDR3 DNA follows: TGCAGCGTTGAAGATTGGACAGGGAGAGAGACCCAGTACTTC. Encoded protein: CSVEDWTGRETQYF.

This clone was picked up a small number of times. The V call is TRBV19, the J call TRBJ2-7, with 9 bases identical to TRBD1. The CDR3 has 15 amino acids. With V trimmed by 6 bases and J by 2 bases, 8 bases remained unmatched. In germline, CDR1 is LNHDA, CDR2 SQIVND (reference sequence). The DNA of the CDR3 is TGTGCCAGTAGCGGCACAGGGGGCGATCCCTACGAGCAGTACTTC. It specifies CASSGTGGDPYEQYF.

The genes are TRBV6-5 and TRBJ1-1; D is undetermined. V shed 7 bases and J shed 7 bases, with 13 bases lying between them. Per the germline V gene, CDR1 is MNHEY and CDR2 is SVGAGI. The CDR3 has 12 amino acids. The CDR3 protein is CASTGPSREAFF. The CDR3 DNA follows: TGTGCCAGCACCGGACCGAGTCGTGAAGCTTTCTTT.

This clone came up a few times. The chain recombines TRBV6-1 with TRBJ2-6; D uncertain. Germline values: CDR1 MNHNS, CDR2 SASEGT. The CDR3 has 13 residues. V lost 1 base and J lost 6, with 4 bases in between. The CDR3 DNA sequence: TGTGCCAGCAGTGAAGGGTCGGCCAACGTCCTGACTTTC. Translated, it gives CASSEGSANVLTF.

V and J are TRBV18 and TRBJ1-2, with TRBD1 identical over 8 bases. V gave up 6 bases and J gave up 8 bases; unmatched junction bases: 17. Germline CDR1 is KGHSH and CDR2 is LQKENI. This CDR3 is built from 16 residues. This CDR3 is CASSRSRTGIDRGYTF. CDR3 DNA sequence: TGTGCCAGCTCCCGAAGTAGGACAGGGATCGACCGAGGCTACACCTTC.

The rearrangement joins TRBV28 to TRBJ2-5; D unclear. This CDR3 spans 12 amino acids. Germline V CDR1 and CDR2: MDHEN, SYDVKM. Trimming shortened V by 5 bases and J by 7 bases, and 11 bases separated the two germline ends. The CDR3 is CASSIFLGTQYF. The CDR3 DNA follows: TGTGCCAGCAGTATTTTTTTGGGGACCCAGTACTTC.

This clone is a singleton in its sample. The V call is TRBV28, the J call TRBJ1-5; tentative D call: TRBD1 (6 bases). This CDR3 comprises 21 residues. Looked up from germline, CDR1 is MDHEN and CDR2 is SYDVKM. V was pared by 6 bases and J by 2 bases, with 32 bases between. Here the CDR3 DNA reads TGTGCCAGCAGAGTTTTGTTTTGGCGGGGGGCTAATGGGATGGGCAATCAGCCCCAGCATTTT. This translates into CASRVLFWRGANGMGNQPQHF.

The genes are TRBV5-1 and TRBJ2-7; 13 bases match TRBD2. V shed 6 bases, J shed 6 bases, and the junction held 15 bases outside the gene matches. The CDR3 is made up of 17 amino acids. The germline V gene has CDR1 SGHRS and CDR2 YFSETQ. The CDR3 DNA sequence: TGCGCCAGCACCCCTCCAGGACTAGCGGGAGTGGCTAGCGAGCAGTACTTC. It yields the protein CASTPPGLAGVASEQYF.

This chain connects TRBV3-1 (or the pseudogene TRBV3-2) to TRBJ2-5; a possible D gene is TRBD2 (5 bases). CDR1 is LGHDT, CDR2 YNNKEL, per germline (reference sequence). V lost 0 bases to trimming and J lost 5 bases, with 13 bases between them. The CDR3 runs 15 residues. The CDR3 is CASSQDPWGAETQYF. DNA for the CDR3: TGTGCCAGCAGCCAAGATCCATGGGGAGCGGAGACCCAGTACTTC.

The CDR3 region is CASSEGAAIYGYTF. For the CDR3, the DNA is TGTGCCAGCAGTGAAGGAGCAGCTATCTATGGCTACACCTTC. The chain recombines TRBV6-1 with TRBJ1-2; D call uncertain. CDR1 MNHNS and CDR2 SASEGT come from the germline V gene. CDR3 length equals 14 residues. With 1 base removed from V and 4 bases from J, the gap between germline ends came to 10 bases.

The chain joins TRBV7-9 to TRBJ2-5; D perhaps matches TRBD1 (5 bases). The CDR3 is 13 amino acids. V lost 5 bases and J 5 bases, leaving 12 bases between the germline ends. Germline-derived CDR1 and CDR2 are SEHNR and FQNEAQ (reference sequence). The chain's CDR3 is CASSRQTGETQYF. The CDR3 DNA follows: TGTGCCAGCAGCCGACAGACTGGGGAGACCCAGTACTTC.

This sequence joins TRBV19 and TRBJ2-6; a weak D match, TRBD2 (5 bases). Germline CDR1 and CDR2: LNHDA and SQIVND (reference sequence). V was clipped by 7 bases and J by 4 bases, with 11 bases between them. The CDR3 runs 14 residues. The CDR3 coding sequence is TGTGCCAGTAAGGAGGCGACCGGGGCCAACGTCCTGACTTTC. Its protein is CASKEATGANVLTF.

The V gene is TRBV5-6, the J gene TRBJ2-5; D call uncertain. Germline lookup yields CDR1 SGHDT and CDR2 YYEEEE. V was clipped by 4 bases and J by 1 base, with 26 bases between them. The CDR3 is made up of 19 amino acids. CDR3 residues: CASSGAGNSDSVRQETQYF. The CDR3 DNA sequence: TGTGCCAGCAGCGGCGCTGGGAACAGCGATTCAGTACGCCAAGAGACCCAGTACTTC. Using reference TRBV5-6 and TRBJ2-5 for the parts outside the CDR3, the full variable domain is DAGVTQSPTHLIKTRGQQVTLRCSPKSGHDTVSWYQQALGQGPQFIFQYYEEEERQRGNFPDRFSGHQFPNYSSELNVNALLLGDSALYLCASSGAGNSDSVRQETQYFGPGTRLLVL.

V usage is TRBV30 and J usage is TRBJ1-2, with 8 bases identical to TRBD1. Trimming at V came to 8 bases and at J to 6 bases, leaving 14 bases not matched to a gene. CDR3 length: 14 amino acids. The germline gives CDR1 GTSNPN, CDR2 SVGIG (reference sequence). The CDR3 bases are TGTGCCGGGTCCCGACAGGGGACTCTGGATGGCTACACCTTC. Translating it yields CAGSRQGTLDGYTF.

The chain employs TRBV5-5 and TRBJ2-5, with D possibly matching TRBD1 (5 bases). The germline CDR1 and CDR2 sequences are SGHKS and YYEKEE (reference sequence). The CDR3 spans 14 residues. Trimming cost V 4 bases and J 3 bases, with 13 bases left between them. CDR3: CASSGAGIEETQYF. The DNA of the CDR3 is TGTGCCAGCAGCGGGGCCGGAATAGAAGAGACCCAGTACTTC. The entire variable domain, with the rest obtained from reference TRBV5-5 and TRBJ2-5, is as follows: DAGVTQSPTHLIKTRGQQVTLRCSPISGHKSVSWYQQVLGQGPQFIFQYYEKEERGRGNFPDRFSARQFPNYSSELNVNALLLGDSALYLCASSGAGIEETQYFGPGTRLLVL.

V and J are TRBV6-4 and TRBJ1-5; D ambiguous. Germline V gene data show CDR1 as MRHNA and CDR2 as SNTAGT. Trimming shortened V by 2 bases and J by 11 bases, and 13 bases separated the two germline ends. The CDR3 length is 13 residues. CDR3 in amino acids: CASSDLSFMAQHF. As DNA, the CDR3 is TGTGCCAGCAGTGACCTTAGTTTCATGGCCCAGCATTTT.

The gene calls are TRBV18 and TRBJ1-5; TRBD1 is a possible D gene (6 bases). The CDR3 spans 13 residues. V lost 4 bases, J lost 16 bases, and 20 bases lay in between. Germline-derived CDR1 and CDR2 are KGHSH and LQKENI. The CDR3 DNA is TGTGCCAGCTCACGAGAGATAGGACAGCGGGGCCATTTT. Its translation is CASSREIGQRGHF.

This clone was detected only once. This chain joins TRBV7-9 and TRBJ2-3; the D is unclear. The CDR3 consists of 15 residues. Germline V CDR1 and CDR2: SEHNR, FQNEAQ (reference sequence). The V end was cut by 2 bases, the J end by 0 bases, with 9 bases between. As DNA, the CDR3 is TGTGCCAGCAGCTTAACTGCGGTTAGCACAGATACGCAGTATTTT. Translated: CASSLTAVSTDTQYF.

The V gene is TRBV15, the J gene TRBJ2-3; D not resolved. This CDR3 spans 15 amino acids. Trimming removed 0 bases at V and 1 base at J, with 8 bases between. The germline gives CDR1 LNHNV, CDR2 YYDKDF (reference sequence). The CDR3 here is CATSRDLGGTDTQYF. The CDR3 coding sequence is TGTGCCACCAGCAGAGATCTTGGGGGCACAGATACGCAGTATTTT.

The chain employs TRBV19 and TRBJ2-2; TRBD1 matches 9 bases. In germline, CDR1 is LNHDA, CDR2 SQIVND (reference sequence). J gave up 6 bases and V 7 bases, and 12 bases lay outside the gene matches. The CDR3 covers 16 residues. CDR3 loop: CASIQGAEGISGELFF. The DNA for the CDR3 is TGTGCCAGTATACAGGGGGCCGAAGGTATCTCCGGGGAGCTGTTTTTT.

The rearrangement uses TRBV5-1 and TRBJ1-2; 7 nucleotides align to TRBD1. From germline, CDR1 is SGHRS and CDR2 YFSETQ. V lost 2 bases and J lost 6; bases outside the gene matches: 7. The CDR3 is made up of 14 amino acids. The CDR3 nucleotides are TGCGCCAGCAGCTTCACAGGGGCAGGGGATGGCTACACCTTC. Translated: CASSFTGAGDGYTF. The full variable domain, with the rest looked up from reference TRBV5-1 and TRBJ1-2, is KAGVTQTPRYLIKTRGQQVTLSCSPISGHRSVSWYQQTPGQGLQFLFEYFSETQRNKGNFPGRFSGRQFSNSRSEMNVSTLELGDSALYLCASSFTGAGDGYTFGSGTRLTVV.